These 18 T cell receptor beta chains originate from one sample sequenced in a study of cytomegalovirus exposure and HLA in healthy donors. Primers for the PCR totalled 60 Vbeta and 13 Jbeta. Data came from immunoSEQ multiplex PCR; TCRdb stores just in-frame clones and leaves some out. Of around 110,000 clones listed, less than 85% were seen once; the top ten hold about 2.3%. Sequenced material: PBMCs. The receptors shown here come from a man between 18 and 35 years old in good health and CMV-seronegative.

The chain employs TRBV10-3 and TRBJ2-7; TRBD1 matches at 7 bases. From germline, CDR1 is ENHRY and CDR2 SYGVKD. The J segment lost 7 bases and the V segment lost 7 bases, leaving 19 bases of the junction unmatched. The CDR3 contains 16 residues. The CDR3 DNA sequence: TGTGCCATCACTAATAAGACAGGGCATTCTTCGCGAGAGCAGTACTTC. It yields the protein CAITNKTGHSSREQYF.

The chain has TRBV2 and TRBJ2-7, with D possibly TRBD1 on 6 matching bases. V lost 8 bases to trimming and J lost 3 bases, with 11 bases between them. Looked up from germline, CDR1 is SNHLY and CDR2 is FYNNEI. The CDR3 loop spans 12 amino acids. CDR3 amino acids: CASGGDSYEQYF. CDR3 in DNA: TGTGCCAGCGGGGGCGACAGCTACGAGCAGTACTTC. Variable domain in full (rest from reference TRBV2 and TRBJ2-7): EPEVTQTPSHQVTQMGQEVILRCVPISNHLYFYWYRQILGQKVEFLVSFYNNEISEKSEIFDDQFSVERPDGSNFTLKIRSTKLEDSAMYFCASGGDSYEQYFGPGTRLTVT.

The rearrangement links TRBV19 to TRBJ1-2; the D is unclear. The germline gives CDR1 LNHDA, CDR2 SQIVND (reference sequence). V was cut by 7 bases and J by 1 base, with 16 bases left in between. CDR3 length: 15 residues. CDR3 DNA: TGTGCCAGTACCCCGAGGGCCGGCATTAACTATGGCTACACCTTC. This gives the protein CASTPRAGINYGYTF.

The table lists this clone with many counts. The chain couples TRBV4-2 to TRBJ1-4; D ambiguous. CDR3 length equals 19 residues. V lost 0 bases and J 0 bases, leaving 17 bases between the germline ends. Germline V gene data show CDR1 as LGHNA and CDR2 as YNFKEQ. The CDR3 DNA is TGTGCCAGCAGCCAAGATGGTGGCAGTCGGAGAGCAACTAATGAAAAACTGTTTTTT. Translating it yields CASSQDGGSRRATNEKLFF.

The genes are TRBV5-5 and TRBJ1-5, with 8 bases aligning to TRBD1. The CDR3 runs 19 residues. The junction had 16 bases not matched to a gene; V was cut back by 3 bases and J by 2 bases. CDR1 and CDR2 (germline): SGHKS, YYEKEE (reference sequence). CDR3 residues: CASSSLPTDRARGNQPQHF. In DNA form, the CDR3 reads TGTGCCAGCAGCTCCCTACCAACGGACAGGGCACGAGGCAATCAGCCCCAGCATTTT.

This chain links TRBV9 with TRBJ2-7; maybe TRBD1 (6 bases). Trimming took 4 bases from V and 5 from J, leaving 16 bases between them. The germline V gene has CDR1 SGDLS and CDR2 YYNGEE. The CDR3 is 14 residues long. The CDR3 is CASSPVTGFHEQYF. CDR3 nucleotides: TGTGCCAGCAGCCCTGTAACAGGGTTCCACGAGCAGTACTTC.

The gene calls are TRBV27 and TRBJ2-7; D remains ambiguous. Germline values: CDR1 MNHEY, CDR2 SMNVEV (reference sequence). This CDR3 is 14 amino acids long. V lost 5 bases, J lost 7 bases, and 18 bases lay in between. Here the CDR3 reads CASSPLQTPWEQYF. The CDR3 DNA reads TGTGCCAGCAGTCCCCTACAGACCCCTTGGGAGCAGTACTTC.

The rearrangement uses TRBV5-6 and TRBJ1-4; 10 positions match TRBD1. Germline lookup yields CDR1 SGHDT and CDR2 YYEEEE. V gave up 4 bases and J gave up 4 bases; unmatched junction bases: 4. The CDR3 contains 15 residues. In nucleotides, the CDR3 is TGTGCCAGCAGCGGTGGGACAGGGGTTAATGAAAAACTGTTTTTT. Its protein product is CASSGGTGVNEKLFF. The full variable domain, rest sourced from reference TRBV5-6 and TRBJ1-4, is DAGVTQSPTHLIKTRGQQVTLRCSPKSGHDTVSWYQQALGQGPQFIFQYYEEEERQRGNFPDRFSGHQFPNYSSELNVNALLLGDSALYLCASSGGTGVNEKLFFGSGTQLSVL.

The chain has TRBV7-2 and TRBJ2-5; 8 positions agree with TRBD1. Losses at the gene ends were 5 bases for V and 1 base for J; bases not matched to a gene: 6. Germline V gene lookup returns CDR1 SGHTA and CDR2 FQGNSA. The CDR3 has 15 residues. The DNA of the CDR3 is TGTGCCAGCAGCCGACAGGGGCCAAGCCAAGAGACCCAGTACTTC. It yields the protein CASSRQGPSQETQYF.

This clone has only a few counts. The rearrangement uses TRBV19 and TRBJ2-2, with 8 bases identical to TRBD1. This CDR3 is 16 amino acids long. Germline CDR1 and CDR2: LNHDA and SQIVND (reference sequence). The trim removed 6 bases at V and 0 bases at J, leaving 6 bases unmatched. This CDR3 is CASRFGQGSNTGELFF. As DNA, the CDR3 is TGTGCCAGTAGGTTTGGACAGGGCTCGAACACCGGGGAGCTGTTTTTT.

The rearrangement uses TRBV18 and TRBJ1-2, with 7 bases lining up with TRBD1. V was clipped by 2 bases and J by 4 bases; unmatched bases: 7. This CDR3 region has 15 residues. Germline values: CDR1 KGHSH, CDR2 LQKENI. The CDR3 reads CASSPRGGEAYGYTF. The CDR3 bases are TGTGCCAGCTCACCAAGAGGGGGCGAGGCCTATGGCTACACCTTC.

This clone was found once. This chain links TRBV7-2 with TRBJ2-1, with D maybe TRBD2 (5 bases). V gave up 2 bases and J gave up 0 bases, with 8 bases separating them. This CDR3 spans 15 amino acids. Germline loops: CDR1 SGHTA, CDR2 FQGNSA. The CDR3 bases are TGTGCCAGCAGCTTAATAGGGAGCTCCTACAATGAGCAGTTCTTC. It codes for CASSLIGSSYNEQFF.

This sequence joins TRBV11-3 and TRBJ2-5, with a possible D match to TRBD1 (5 bases). V was pared by 5 bases and J by 6 bases, with 13 bases between. The CDR3 has 13 amino acids. Germline V gene sequence: CDR1 SGHNT, CDR2 YENEEA. CDR3: CASSLGAGQTQYF. The CDR3 DNA sequence: TGTGCCAGCAGCCTAGGGGCAGGCCAGACCCAGTACTTC.

The rearrangement joins TRBV23-1 to TRBJ2-6, with 7 bases that match TRBD1. TRBV23-1 is marked as an open reading frame, function uncertain. The CDR3 loop spans 19 amino acids. The V segment lost 1 base and the J segment 3 bases; nucleotides outside the gene matches: 12. The CDR3 bases are TGCGCCAGCAGTCAATTGTGTGGGACAGTACTGTGTGGGGCCAACGTCCTGACTTTC. It yields the protein CASSQLCGTVLCGANVLTF.

Only one count was recorded for this clone. The CDR3 sequence is CASSLGTSGGNEQFF. In nucleotides, the CDR3 is TGTGCCAGCAGCTTGGGGACTAGCGGGGGGAATGAGCAGTTCTTC. V usage is TRBV11-2 and J usage is TRBJ2-1; 15 bases map to TRBD2. Germline CDR1 reads SGHAT; CDR2 reads FQNNGV. V lost 3 bases and J lost 7; bases outside the gene matches: 1. The CDR3 covers 15 residues.

CDR3: CATSTRTGPPGELFF. The DNA of the CDR3 is TGTGCCACCAGCACCAGGACAGGCCCCCCCGGGGAGCTGTTTTTT. The J gene is TRBJ2-2, the V gene TRBV15; 7 bases line up with TRBD1. Per the germline V gene, CDR1 is LNHNV and CDR2 is YYDKDF (reference sequence). After removal of 4 bases from V and 6 bases from J, the junction contained 8 bases not matched to a gene. This CDR3 has 15 amino acids.

There are many counts of this clone. The DNA of the CDR3 is TGTGCCAGCAGTCACCAGCAGGAAAGCTCTGGAAACACCATATATTTT. Its protein is CASSHQQESSGNTIYF. The V call is TRBV25-1, the J call TRBJ1-3; D remains unclear. Looked up from germline, CDR1 is MGHDK and CDR2 is SYGVNS. This CDR3 has 16 residues. Trimming left V 5 bases short and J 0 bases short, with 14 bases between.

To note about this clone: The junction departs from the called germline gene at one end, perhaps through a read error. CDR3 nucleotide sequence: TGTTCCAGCACCCCGGGACAGGGGGCCTACGAGCAGTACTTC. This sequence encodes CSSTPGQGAYEQYF. The chain links TRBV7-9 to TRBJ2-7; TRBD1 matches 11 bases. The germline V gene has CDR1 SEHNR and CDR2 FQNEAQ (reference sequence). The CDR3 contains 14 residues.